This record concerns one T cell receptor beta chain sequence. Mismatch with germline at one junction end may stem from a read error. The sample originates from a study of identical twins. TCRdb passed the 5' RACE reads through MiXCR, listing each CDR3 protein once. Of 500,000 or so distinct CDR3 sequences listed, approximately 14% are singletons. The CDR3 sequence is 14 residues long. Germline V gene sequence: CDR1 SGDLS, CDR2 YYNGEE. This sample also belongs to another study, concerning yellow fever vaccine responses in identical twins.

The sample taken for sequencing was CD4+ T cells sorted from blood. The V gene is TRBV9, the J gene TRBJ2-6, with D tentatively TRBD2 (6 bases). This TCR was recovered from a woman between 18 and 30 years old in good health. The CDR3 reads CASSVASGDNVLTF. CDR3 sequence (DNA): TGTGCCAGCAGCGTAGCTTCGGGGGACAACGTCCTGACTTTC.